This entry concerns a single TCR beta chain. This clonotype counts as medium-sized (0.01 to 0.1%). Its antigen remains undetermined. Per-base quality was not reported, and no clone a single base away is much larger than it. This specimen belongs to a study of liver allograft versus peripheral blood T cells (dated by TCRdb to between 2020 and 2021). Looking at the study overall: The study compared T cell receptor repertoires found within transplanted livers against repertoires in the peripheral blood of liver transplant recipients.

The CDR3 contains 10 residues, cysteine and phenylalanine counted. Only the CDR3 portion is preserved as DNA: 30 bases, with reading frame beginning at the first base. The germline V gene encodes CDR1 SQVTM and CDR2 ANQGSEA. Points the paper makes about the study in general: T cell receptor repertoires inside liver allografts were reported to be different from the repertoires detected in peripheral blood.

This sample was sequenced with an Illumina MiSeq. TCRdb handled the public reads itself, with Q25 trimming in fastp and clone calling in MiXCR, and kept productive beta chains. Rows matching on CDR3 protein sequence are summarized as one entry with the most common DNA and genes. Recorded for this sample are approximately 13,000 distinct CDR3 sequences; more than 20% of them occurred a single time. The ten top clones hold less than 6% of the sample. The V and J segments used are TRBV29-1 and TRBJ1-1, with TRBD1 matching 7 junction bases. The source is a human patient who had a liver transplant. After a transplant, not all T cells may be the patient's own; some may come from the graft donor. The CDR3 protein is CRAGGTEAFF. The DNA reads TGCAGAGCAGGGGGGACTGAAGCTTTCTTT.